This TCR beta chain was sequenced for a study of CD8 T cells in ankylosing spondylitis. The study, taken as a whole, reports: Made up of eight highly homologous variants, a TCR beta motif appeared characteristic of ankylosing spondylitis blood. Relatively scarce in peripheral blood, disease-linked clones were CD8+. There was reportedly significant enrichment of clones that were disease-linked in matched ankylosing spondylitis synovial fluid.

The germline V gene encodes CDR1 SQVTM and CDR2 ANQGSEA. The J segment lost 6 bases and the V segment lost 4 bases, leaving 11 bases of the junction unmatched. The CDR3 spans 15 residues. Concerning this clonotype: Its matching antigen is unknown.

The authors made TCR beta libraries by quantitative 5'-RACE with molecular barcodes. One entry per CDR3 protein results from TCRdb running MiXCR on the 5' RACE reads. The data hold roughly 700,000 distinct CDR3 sequences, with under 20% observed a single time. The sequencing sample was made of blood, either unsorted or a sorted T cell fraction (not recorded which). This clonotype originated in a male donor with ankylosing spondylitis. V and J are TRBV29-1 and TRBJ2-3, with 9 bases aligning to TRBD1. The CDR3 loop is CSVVPWTGEADTQYF. CDR3 in DNA: TGCAGCGTTGTGCCCTGGACAGGGGAAGCCGATACGCAGTATTTT.